This T cell receptor beta chain was documented in a study of blood T cell repertoires in COVID-19. The wider study: COVID-19 samples, acute and convalescent, were from the United States, Italy and Spain.

CDR3 length equals 17 residues. Per the germline V gene, CDR1 is MDHEN and CDR2 is SYDVKM. The V and J ends lost 7 bases and 4 bases, in that order; junction bases with no gene match: 17. Original handling: Estimated nucleated cell counts came from reference gene primer amplification. This table comes from immunoSEQ multiplex PCR, and its TCRdb copy is limited to in-frame clones, with some not included. Clone size and the V and J calls come from that table; the DNA yielded D and trimming. The sample includes some 180,000 clones, over 80% of them seen just once. Seattle participants joined during active infection and were tracked over time.

V and J are TRBV28 and TRBJ1-2; TRBD1 agrees at 8 bases. Material: peripheral blood. The sequence was obtained from a woman aged 55-69 years with COVID-19, enrolled during active disease. DNA of the CDR3: TGTGCCAGCACCCCGCGGACAGGGACCGCCTGGGGCTATGGCTACACCTTC. It specifies CASTPRTGTAWGYGYTF.